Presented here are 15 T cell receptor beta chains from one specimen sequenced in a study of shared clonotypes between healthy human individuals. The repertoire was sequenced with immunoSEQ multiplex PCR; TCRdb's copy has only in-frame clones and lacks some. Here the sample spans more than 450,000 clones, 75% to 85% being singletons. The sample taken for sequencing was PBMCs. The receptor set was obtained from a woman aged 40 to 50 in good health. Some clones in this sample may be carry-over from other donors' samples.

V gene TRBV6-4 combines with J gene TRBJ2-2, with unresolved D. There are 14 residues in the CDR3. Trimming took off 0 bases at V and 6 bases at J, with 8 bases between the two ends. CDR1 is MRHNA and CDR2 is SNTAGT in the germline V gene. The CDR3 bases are TGTGCCAGCAGTGACTCCGGTGGGGCCGGGGAGCTGTTTTTT. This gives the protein CASSDSGGAGELFF.

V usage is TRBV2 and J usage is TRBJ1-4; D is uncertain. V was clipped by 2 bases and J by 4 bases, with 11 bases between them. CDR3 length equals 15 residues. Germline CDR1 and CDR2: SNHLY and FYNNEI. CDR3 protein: CASSEQLESNEKLFF. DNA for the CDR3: TGTGCCAGCAGTGAACAGCTTGAGAGTAATGAAAAACTGTTTTTT.

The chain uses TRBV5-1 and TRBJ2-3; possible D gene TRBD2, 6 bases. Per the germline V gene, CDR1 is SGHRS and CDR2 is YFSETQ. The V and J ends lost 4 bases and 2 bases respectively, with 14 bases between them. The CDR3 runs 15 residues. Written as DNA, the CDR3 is TGCGCCAGCAGCGGCGGCGGGGACTTCACAGATACGCAGTATTTT. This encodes CASSGGGDFTDTQYF.

DNA for the CDR3: TGTGCCAGCAGTTACTCGGTTTCAGACCCCTGCGAGCAGTACTTC. Translation gives CASSYSVSDPCEQYF. The chain uses TRBV6-6 and TRBJ2-5, with no clear D. The end of the DNA is better explained by TRBJ2-7, so the J call may be wrong. CDR3 length: 15 amino acids. CDR1 MNHNY and CDR2 SVGAGI come from the germline V gene (reference sequence).

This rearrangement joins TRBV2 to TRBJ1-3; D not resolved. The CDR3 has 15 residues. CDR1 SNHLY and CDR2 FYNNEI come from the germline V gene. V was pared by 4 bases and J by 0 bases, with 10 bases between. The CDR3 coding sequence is TGTGCCAGCAGTGCAACAGATGCCTCTGGAAACACCATATATTTT. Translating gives CASSATDASGNTIYF.

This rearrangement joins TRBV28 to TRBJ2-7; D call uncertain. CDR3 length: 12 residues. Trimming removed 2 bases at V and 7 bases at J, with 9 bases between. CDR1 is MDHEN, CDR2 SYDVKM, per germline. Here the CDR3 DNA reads TGTGCCAGCAGTTTAGGGCCTGTTGAGCAGTACTTC. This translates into CASSLGPVEQYF.

CDR3 nucleotide sequence: TGTGCCAGCAGCGCGGGCAGGTTCGGTAACACCATATATTTT. Its translation: CASSAGRFGNTIYF. The chain has TRBV9 and TRBJ1-3; D gene unclear. Trimming pared 3 bases from V and 7 bases from J, leaving 14 bases between. The germline V gene encodes CDR1 SGDLS and CDR2 YYNGEE. This CDR3 is built from 14 residues.

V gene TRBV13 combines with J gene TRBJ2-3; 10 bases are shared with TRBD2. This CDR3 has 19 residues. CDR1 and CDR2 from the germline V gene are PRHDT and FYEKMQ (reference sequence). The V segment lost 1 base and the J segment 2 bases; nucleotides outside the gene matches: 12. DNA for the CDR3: TGTGCCAGCAGCTTAGTTCTAGCGGGAGTTCCCGAAATCACAGATACGCAGTATTTT. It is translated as CASSLVLAGVPEITDTQYF.

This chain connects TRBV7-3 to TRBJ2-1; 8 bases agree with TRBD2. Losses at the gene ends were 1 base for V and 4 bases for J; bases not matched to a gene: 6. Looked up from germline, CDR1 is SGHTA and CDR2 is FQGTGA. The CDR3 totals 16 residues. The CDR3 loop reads CASSLNAGGGYNEQFF. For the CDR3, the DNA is TGTGCCAGCAGCTTAAACGCGGGAGGTGGTTACAATGAGCAGTTCTTC.

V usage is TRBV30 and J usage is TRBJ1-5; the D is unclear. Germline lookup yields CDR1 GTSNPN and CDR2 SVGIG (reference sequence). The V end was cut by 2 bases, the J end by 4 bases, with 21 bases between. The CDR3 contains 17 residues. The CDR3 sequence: CAWSNGRVPRGNQPQHF. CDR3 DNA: TGTGCCTGGAGTAACGGTCGGGTACCCAGAGGGAATCAGCCCCAGCATTTT.

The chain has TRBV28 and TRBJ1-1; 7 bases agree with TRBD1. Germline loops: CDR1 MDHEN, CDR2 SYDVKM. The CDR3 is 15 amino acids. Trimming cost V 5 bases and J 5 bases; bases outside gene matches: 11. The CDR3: CASSPQGPLRTEAFF. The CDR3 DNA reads TGTGCCAGCAGTCCACAGGGGCCCCTAAGGACTGAAGCTTTCTTT.

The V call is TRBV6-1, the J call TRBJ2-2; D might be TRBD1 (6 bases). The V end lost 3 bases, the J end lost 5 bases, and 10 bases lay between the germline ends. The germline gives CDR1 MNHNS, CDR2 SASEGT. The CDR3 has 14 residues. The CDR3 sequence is CASSDNRVTGELFF. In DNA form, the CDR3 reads TGTGCCAGCAGTGACAACAGGGTAACCGGGGAGCTGTTTTTT.

In DNA form, the CDR3 reads TGCGCCAGCAGCTTCCCAGGGGCCTTTCGCTCTGGGGCCAACGTCCTGACTTTC. Amino acid sequence: CASSFPGAFRSGANVLTF. This chain joins TRBV5-1 and TRBJ2-6, with a possible D match to TRBD1 (6 bases). Looked up from germline, CDR1 is SGHRS and CDR2 is YFSETQ. V was clipped by 2 bases and J by 0 bases, with 15 bases between them. The CDR3 spans 18 residues. The full variable domain, with the rest looked up from reference TRBV5-1 and TRBJ2-6, is KAGVTQTPRYLIKTRGQQVTLSCSPISGHRSVSWYQQTPGQGLQFLFEYFSETQRNKGNFPGRFSGRQFSNSRSEMNVSTLELGDSALYLCASSFPGAFRSGANVLTFGAGSRLTVL.

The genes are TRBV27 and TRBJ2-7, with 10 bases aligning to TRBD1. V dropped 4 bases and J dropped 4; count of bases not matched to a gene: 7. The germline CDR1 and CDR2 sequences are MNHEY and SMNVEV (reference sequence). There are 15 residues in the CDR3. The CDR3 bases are TGTGCCAGCAGTTCGCGCGGGACAGGGGTTTACGAGCAGTACTTC. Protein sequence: CASSSRGTGVYEQYF.

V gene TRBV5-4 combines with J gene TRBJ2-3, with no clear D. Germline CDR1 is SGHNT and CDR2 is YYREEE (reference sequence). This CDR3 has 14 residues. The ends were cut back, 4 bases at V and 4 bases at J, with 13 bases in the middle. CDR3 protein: CASSAEIHADTQYF. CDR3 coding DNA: TGTGCCAGCAGCGCTGAAATCCACGCAGATACGCAGTATTTT.